The 13 T cell receptor beta chains below all came from one sample that was sequenced in a study of shared clonotypes between healthy human individuals. Sequenced by immunoSEQ multiplex PCR; TCRdb stores in-frame clones only, minus some. The data contain about 990,000 clones, roughly 74% of them singletons. Material for sequencing was memory CD4+ T cells from PBMCs. Subset in this sample: CD45RA-negative fraction. These receptors originate from a young man in good health. Some clones in this sample may be carry-over from other donors' samples.

A remark on this clone: Just one base apart from a much larger clone, this may be a read error. Here the CDR3 reads CASSFDNYGYTF. The DNA for the CDR3 is TGTGCCAGCAGCTTCGATAACTATGGCTACACCTTC. J is TRBJ1-2 and V is TRBV7-8; D is uncertain. The CDR3 totals 12 residues. CDR1 and CDR2 from the germline V gene are SGHVS and FQNEAQ. Trimming removed 3 bases from V and 1 base from J, with 3 bases in between.

CDR3 sequence (DNA): TGCGCCAGCAGCCCTGGGACAGGGTTCACAGATACGCAGTATTTT. Its protein product is CASSPGTGFTDTQYF. The J gene is TRBJ2-3, the V gene TRBV5-1, with 9 bases that match TRBD1. The CDR3 contains 15 residues. Germline values: CDR1 SGHRS, CDR2 YFSETQ. V lost 4 bases to trimming and J lost 2 bases; unmatched junction nucleotides: 5.

The chain couples TRBV19 to TRBJ2-1; the D is unclear. Germline V gene lookup returns CDR1 LNHDA and CDR2 SQIVND (reference sequence). The ends were cut back, 5 bases at V and 10 bases at J, with 18 bases in the middle. The CDR3 runs to 14 residues. In nucleotides, the CDR3 is TGTGCCAGTAGTCTCGCCCATGGAAGCTTGGAGCAGTTCTTC. This encodes CASSLAHGSLEQFF.

The table lists this clone with a few counts. CDR3 in amino acids: CASSQAGTGGPNQPQHF. DNA of the CDR3: TGCGCCAGCAGTCAGGCCGGGACAGGGGGGCCAAATCAGCCCCAGCATTTT. V is TRBV23-1 and J is TRBJ1-5; 11 bases line up with TRBD1. TRBV23-1 is annotated as an ORF whose role is uncertain. The CDR3 sequence is 17 residues long. V was pared by 3 bases and J by 4 bases, with 8 bases of the junction left unmatched.

The chain combines TRBV30 with TRBJ1-1; D not certain. This CDR3 comprises 12 residues. Germline values: CDR1 GTSNPN, CDR2 SVGIG (reference sequence). V shed 3 bases and J shed 5 bases, with 10 bases lying between them. CDR3 DNA: TGTGCCTGGAGGGATGTTTGGACTGAAGCTTTCTTT. Translation gives CAWRDVWTEAFF.

The J gene is TRBJ1-1, the V gene TRBV11-2; unclear D gene. The CDR3 extends over 13 amino acids. Germline V gene lookup returns CDR1 SGHAT and CDR2 FQNNGV. V lost 5 bases to trimming and J lost 9 bases, with 16 bases between them. CDR3 region: CASSPLEGSKAFF. CDR3 DNA: TGTGCCAGCAGCCCCTTGGAAGGGAGTAAAGCTTTCTTT.

This clone was recorded once. For the CDR3, the DNA is TGTGCCAGCAGTGGCGACAGATCCTACGAGCAGTACTTC. Translated, it gives CASSGDRSYEQYF. V is TRBV25-1 and J is TRBJ2-7; D possibly corresponds to TRBD1 (5 bases). The V gene lost 4 bases and the J gene lost 1 base, with 8 bases spanning the gap. The CDR3 covers 13 residues. CDR1 and CDR2 from the germline V gene are MGHDK and SYGVNS.

CDR3 residues: CASSYSSGRSTDTQYF. In nucleotides, the CDR3 is TGTGCCAGCAGTTACTCCAGCGGGAGGTCAACAGATACGCAGTATTTT. The V gene is TRBV6-5, the J gene TRBJ2-3; 9 nucleotides match TRBD2. Germline values: CDR1 MNHEY, CDR2 SVGAGI. The V segment lost 0 bases and the J segment 3 bases; nucleotides outside the gene matches: 4. The CDR3 covers 16 residues.

The rearrangement links TRBV5-1 to TRBJ2-7, with D unclear. V was cut by 1 base and J by 4 bases, with 15 bases left in between. Looked up from germline, CDR1 is SGHRS and CDR2 is YFSETQ. The CDR3 has 15 amino acids. CDR3: CASSLRPTIGYEQYF. DNA for the CDR3: TGCGCCAGCAGCTTGAGACCAACCATAGGTTACGAGCAGTACTTC.

The chain recombines TRBV2 with TRBJ2-1; D is ambiguous. This CDR3 region has 12 residues. Germline V CDR1 and CDR2: SNHLY, FYNNEI. V was trimmed by 3 bases and J by 9 bases, leaving 9 bases between them. The CDR3 sequence: CASSDSLGEQFF. CDR3 DNA: TGTGCCAGCAGTGACTCCCTCGGTGAGCAGTTCTTC.

The CDR3 nucleotides are TGTGCCAGTAGTCCAAGGGGGGCCTTATTCTCTGGGGCCAACGTCCTGACTTTC. Translation gives CASSPRGALFSGANVLTF. This chain joins TRBV19 and TRBJ2-6; D tentatively reads TRBD1 or TRBD2 (6 bases each). This CDR3 has 18 residues. The germline CDR1 and CDR2 sequences are LNHDA and SQIVND (reference sequence). Trimming removed 5 bases from V and 0 bases from J, with 17 bases in between.

V usage is TRBV27 and J usage is TRBJ2-1, with a tentative D call TRBD1 (6 bases). The CDR3 consists of 13 residues. Trimming cost V 5 bases and J 7 bases, with 12 bases left between them. CDR1 and CDR2 (germline): MNHEY, SMNVEV (reference sequence). CDR3 amino acids: CASSLTGLNEQFF. The CDR3 nucleotides are TGTGCCAGCAGTCTGACAGGACTGAATGAGCAGTTCTTC.

This chain joins TRBV28 and TRBJ1-5; 10 bases are shared with TRBD1. Germline CDR1 reads MDHEN; CDR2 reads SYDVKM. Trimming took 5 bases from V and 4 from J; bases not matched to a gene: 8. The CDR3 covers 16 residues. The CDR3 here is CASSVTGGSGNQPQHF. CDR3 DNA sequence: TGTGCCAGCAGTGTGACAGGGGGCTCAGGGAATCAGCCCCAGCATTTT.